This entry features one T cell receptor beta chain sequence. Its antigen is not known. This sample is drawn from a study of T cell responses to AZD1222 COVID-19 vaccine. General study points: Repertoires were obtained only post-peak T cell response. Females made up more of the donors, who were largely white British, and clonal diversity may have come out too low.

Libraries were prepared by immunoSEQ multiplex PCR; TCRdb keeps only in-frame clonotypes and omits some of them. The sample contains approximately 150,000 clones, 80% to 95% of which appear only once. The CDR3 spans 16 residues. Between the trimmed V and J ends, which lost 4 bases and 0 bases, there was a span of 11 bases. Germline lookup yields CDR1 SGHNT and CDR2 YYREEE (reference sequence). Sample: peripheral blood, taken on day 0 of AZD1222 vaccination. The gene calls are TRBV5-4 and TRBJ1-6; D is uncertain. This receptor was obtained from an adult in good health. CDR3 bases: TGTGCCAGCAGCAGCCTAGCGGGCTCCTATAATTCACCCCTCCACTTT. Its translation: CASSSLAGSYNSPLHF.